Shown below are 23 T cell receptor beta chains from a single sample sequenced in a study of CD8 T cells in ankylosing spondylitis. TCRdb processed the 5' RACE reads anew with MiXCR; each CDR3 protein has one entry. This table has 250,000 to 350,000 distinct CDR3 sequences, less than 25% appearing once. Sequencing was carried out using blood, either unsorted or a sorted T cell fraction (not recorded which). The receptors originated from a female donor with ankylosing spondylitis or in good health (not recorded which).

This clonotype has just a few counts. The V and J genes are TRBV13 and TRBJ2-7, with 13 bases identical to TRBD2. CDR3 size: 17 residues. Germline lookup yields CDR1 PRHDT and CDR2 FYEKMQ (reference sequence). The ends lost 8 bases at V and 1 base at J; junction bases unmatched: 11. CDR3 residues: CASSSGTSGKYSYEQYF. CDR3 nucleotide sequence: TGTGCCAGCTCCTCCGGGACTAGCGGGAAGTATTCCTACGAGCAGTACTTC.

This clonotype was seen more than once but under ten times. The chain employs TRBV5-1 and TRBJ2-3, with 13 bases fitting TRBD2. Germline V gene data show CDR1 as SGHRS and CDR2 as YFSETQ. V trimming: 3 bases; J trimming: 2 bases; junction bases outside the gene matches: 3. This CDR3 has 16 amino acids. Written as DNA, the CDR3 is TGCGCCAGCAGCTCCGGACTAGCGGGGGCCACAGATACGCAGTATTTT. Its protein product is CASSSGLAGATDTQYF. The variable domain in full, completed from reference TRBV5-1 and TRBJ2-3, reads KAGVTQTPRYLIKTRGQQVTLSCSPISGHRSVSWYQQTPGQGLQFLFEYFSETQRNKGNFPGRFSGRQFSNSRSEMNVSTLELGDSALYLCASSSGLAGATDTQYFGPGTRLTVL.

This chain links TRBV6-2 or TRBV6-3 with TRBJ2-7; no definite D call. The germline CDR1 and CDR2 sequences are MNHEY and SVGEGT. V lost 7 bases and J 0 bases, leaving 13 bases between the germline ends. The CDR3 is made up of 14 amino acids. CDR3 sequence reads: CASNRDGDSYEQYF. The CDR3 DNA is TGTGCCAGCAACAGAGACGGAGACTCCTACGAGCAGTACTTC.

J is TRBJ2-1 and V is TRBV5-1; 10 positions match TRBD2. V was pared by 0 bases and J by 10 bases, with 10 bases of the junction left unmatched. Germline CDR1 reads SGHRS; CDR2 reads YFSETQ. This CDR3 has 16 residues. DNA of the CDR3: TGCGCCAGCAGCTTGGTTGGAACTAGCGGGATTGGGGAGCAGTTCTTC. It translates to CASSLVGTSGIGEQFF. The full variable domain, completed using reference TRBV5-1 and TRBJ2-1, is KAGVTQTPRYLIKTRGQQVTLSCSPISGHRSVSWYQQTPGQGLQFLFEYFSETQRNKGNFPGRFSGRQFSNSRSEMNVSTLELGDSALYLCASSLVGTSGIGEQFFGPGTRLTVL.

This clonotype has a count of ten or more. The J gene is TRBJ2-5, the V gene TRBV2, with D possibly TRBD1 on 5 matching bases. This CDR3 is built from 15 residues. Germline V gene data show CDR1 as SNHLY and CDR2 as FYNNEI. V lost 3 bases and J 7 bases, leaving 18 bases between the germline ends. The CDR3 sequence: CASSDAPTHQGTQYF. CDR3 DNA: TGTGCCAGCAGTGACGCCCCGACTCATCAGGGGACCCAGTACTTC.

The table lists this clonotype with a few counts. This chain uses TRBV12-3 or TRBV12-4 with TRBJ1-1; D is possibly TRBD1 (6 bases). This CDR3 region has 16 residues. Trimming removed 8 bases at V and 0 bases at J, with 19 bases between. CDR3: CASLSGGPVMNTEAFF. Here the CDR3 DNA reads TGTGCCAGCCTATCCGGGGGGCCGGTAATGAACACTGAAGCTTTCTTT.

The chain combines TRBV25-1 with TRBJ2-1; 13 bases map to TRBD2. CDR3 length equals 14 residues. Trimming at V came to 10 bases and at J to 6 bases, leaving 6 bases not matched to a gene. Germline V gene data show CDR1 as MGHDK and CDR2 as SYGVNS. CDR3 residues: CATFGTSGTNEQFF. The CDR3 DNA is TGTGCCACTTTCGGGACTAGCGGGACCAATGAGCAGTTCTTC.

There are a few counts of this clonotype. The chain combines TRBV11-2 with TRBJ1-4; 8 bases line up with TRBD1. CDR3 length equals 14 residues. Germline-derived CDR1 and CDR2 are SGHAT and FQNNGV. The junction had 4 bases not matched to a gene; V was cut back by 3 bases and J by 7 bases. CDR3 sequence reads: CASSFDRGGEKLFF. In DNA form, the CDR3 reads TGTGCCAGCAGCTTCGACAGGGGCGGTGAAAAACTGTTTTTT.

This clonotype occurred many times. The V call is TRBV7-2, the J call TRBJ1-3; 10 bases agree with TRBD1. Trimming at V came to 3 bases and at J to 4 bases, leaving 3 bases not matched to a gene. Germline CDR1 SGHTA, CDR2 FQGNSA. CDR3 length equals 15 residues. For the CDR3, the DNA is TGTGCCAGCAGCTTGGACAGGGGGTGGGGAAACACCATATATTTT. Residues: CASSLDRGWGNTIYF. Combining the CDR3 with reference TRBV7-2 and TRBJ1-3 gives the whole variable domain GAGVSQSPSNKVTEKGKDVELRCDPISGHTALYWYRQSLGQGLEFLIYFQGNSAPDKSGLPSDRFSAERTGGSVSTLTIQRTQQEDSAVYLCASSLDRGWGNTIYFGEGSWLTVV.

This clonotype came up a few times. The V and J genes are TRBV7-9 and TRBJ2-1; D remains unclear. The CDR3 has 14 amino acids. V shed 2 bases and J shed 8 bases, with 13 bases lying between them. CDR1 and CDR2 from the germline V gene are SEHNR and FQNEAQ (reference sequence). The CDR3 protein is CASSLHGSLDEQFF. The CDR3, as DNA: TGTGCCAGCAGCTTACACGGTAGTTTGGATGAGCAGTTCTTC.

This clonotype came up many times. The V gene is TRBV6-5, the J gene TRBJ2-1, with TRBD2 identical over 11 bases. The CDR3 spans 15 residues. In germline, CDR1 is MNHEY, CDR2 SVGAGI. After removal of 6 bases from V and 4 bases from J, the junction contained 5 bases not matched to a gene. This chain's CDR3 is CASSRTSGGYNEQFF. The CDR3 DNA sequence: TGTGCCAGCAGCCGCACTAGCGGGGGTTACAATGAGCAGTTCTTC.

This clonotype was found many times. This chain joins TRBV20-1 and TRBJ2-1, with D perhaps TRBD2 (6 bases). The germline gives CDR1 DFQATT, CDR2 SNEGSKA (reference sequence). The CDR3 has 14 amino acids. V shed 3 bases and J shed 7 bases, with 16 bases lying between them. As DNA, the CDR3 is TGCAGTGCTAGCCTGCGTGGCGGGATGAATGAGCAGTTCTTC. Translation: CSASLRGGMNEQFF.

This chain joins TRBV10-3 and TRBJ2-1, with TRBD2 as a possible D gene (5 bases). CDR1 and CDR2 (germline): ENHRY, SYGVKD. The length of the CDR3 is 15 residues. V was trimmed by 6 bases and J by 6 bases, leaving 18 bases between them. The CDR3 region is CAISPGRHEGNEQFF. In nucleotides, the CDR3 is TGTGCCATCAGCCCCGGACGTCACGAGGGCAATGAGCAGTTCTTC.

A few counts support this clonotype. The rearrangement uses TRBV3-1 and TRBJ2-3, with unresolved D. Germline CDR1 reads LGHDT; CDR2 reads YNNKEL (reference sequence). The ends were cut back, 2 bases at V and 2 bases at J, with 11 bases in the middle. This CDR3 spans 15 amino acids. The CDR3 DNA sequence: TGTGCCAGCAGCCAACTGGGCAGCTACACAGATACGCAGTATTTT. Encoded protein: CASSQLGSYTDTQYF.

This clonotype was counted at least ten times. The chain links TRBV5-1 to TRBJ1-2; weak D call: TRBD1 (5 bases). This CDR3 spans 13 amino acids. V shed 0 bases and J shed 6 bases, with 9 bases lying between them. Per the germline V gene, CDR1 is SGHRS and CDR2 is YFSETQ. As DNA, the CDR3 is TGCGCCAGCAGCTTGGCGCCAGGGAATGGCTACACCTTC. The encoded protein is CASSLAPGNGYTF.

V usage is TRBV12-3 or TRBV12-4 and J usage is TRBJ1-4; no clear D. The CDR3 length is 14 residues. Trimming removed 6 bases at V and 0 bases at J, with 8 bases between. The CDR3 loop reads CASRAGTTNEKLFF. CDR3 in DNA: TGTGCCAGCAGGGCGGGGACAACTAATGAAAAACTGTTTTTT.

This chain links TRBV6-1 with TRBJ2-3; D remains ambiguous. Trimming took off 6 bases at V and 4 bases at J, with 17 bases between the two ends. CDR3 length equals 15 residues. Per germline, CDR1 MNHNS and CDR2 SASEGT. In DNA, the CDR3 is TGTGCCAGCAGCCGTAAAATACAGAGCCCAGATACGCAGTATTTT. Protein product: CASSRKIQSPDTQYF.

The table lists this clonotype with a few counts. V and J are TRBV12-3 or TRBV12-4 and TRBJ1-4; D unresolved. Between the trimmed V and J ends, which lost 1 base and 8 bases, there was a span of 8 bases. This CDR3 is 13 amino acids long. CDR3 DNA sequence: TGTGCCAGCAGTTTAGGCCCGGAGGAAAAACTGTTTTTT. Its translation is CASSLGPEEKLFF.

At least ten counts were recorded for this clonotype. CDR3 residues: CASSLDLAGIYGYTF. In DNA, the CDR3 is TGTGCCAGCAGCTTAGACCTGGCGGGGATTTATGGCTACACCTTC. V gene TRBV7-2 combines with J gene TRBJ1-2, with unresolved D. The CDR3 contains 15 residues. V lost 1 base and J 5 bases, leaving 14 bases between the germline ends. Germline CDR1 SGHTA, CDR2 FQGNSA.

This clonotype was observed a handful of times. V is TRBV12-3 or TRBV12-4 and J is TRBJ2-1; the D gene is possibly TRBD2 (5 bases). V lost 6 bases to trimming and J lost 0 bases, with 15 bases between them. The CDR3 covers 16 residues. CDR3 in amino acids: CASRPSGTDSYNEQFF. For the CDR3, the DNA is TGTGCCAGCAGGCCCAGCGGCACCGACTCCTACAATGAGCAGTTCTTC.

J is TRBJ1-5 and V is TRBV18, with TRBD1 matching over 8 bases. The CDR3 is 15 residues long. The J segment lost 5 bases and the V segment lost 3 bases, leaving 6 bases of the junction unmatched. From germline, CDR1 is KGHSH and CDR2 LQKENI. The CDR3 DNA follows: TGTGCCAGCTCACCCGACAGGGGAGTGGATCAGCCCCAGCATTTT. It encodes CASSPDRGVDQPQHF.

The gene calls are TRBV7-9 and TRBJ2-7, with D possibly being TRBD2 (6 bases). The V gene lost 1 base and the J gene lost 12 bases, with 19 bases spanning the gap. This CDR3 has 14 residues. Per the germline V gene, CDR1 is SEHNR and CDR2 is FQNEAQ (reference sequence). CDR3 bases: TGTGCCAGCAGCTTAGACGGGAGTAGCAGATCCGCGTACTTC. Translated: CASSLDGSSRSAYF.

This clonotype appeared many times. The V call is TRBV11-2, the J call TRBJ2-7, with D perhaps matching TRBD2 (7 bases). The CDR3 contains 14 residues. Germline CDR1 SGHAT, CDR2 FQNNGV. V lost 5 bases and J 3 bases, leaving 14 bases between the germline ends. Written as DNA, the CDR3 is TGTGCCAGCAGCCCGTTGCGGGGGCTCTACGAGCAGTACTTC. This gives the protein CASSPLRGLYEQYF.